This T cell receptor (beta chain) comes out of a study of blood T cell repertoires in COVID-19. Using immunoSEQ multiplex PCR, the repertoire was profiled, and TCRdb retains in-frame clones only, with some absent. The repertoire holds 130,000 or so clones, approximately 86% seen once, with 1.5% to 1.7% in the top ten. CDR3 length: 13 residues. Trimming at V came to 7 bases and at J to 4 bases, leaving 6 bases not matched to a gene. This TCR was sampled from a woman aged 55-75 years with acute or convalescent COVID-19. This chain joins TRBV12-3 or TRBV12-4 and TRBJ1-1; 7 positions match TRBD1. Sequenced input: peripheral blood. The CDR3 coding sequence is TGTGCCAGCACGTTCGACAGGGCCACTGAAGCTTTCTTT. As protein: CASTFDRATEAFF.